These 27 T cell receptor beta chains share one sample of origin, sequenced in a study of blood T cell repertoires in COVID-19. Method: immunoSEQ multiplex PCR; TCRdb's copy keeps in-frame clones and lacks some. The table has about 160,000 clones, around 84% seen once. Sequencing was performed on PBMCs or T cells enriched from blood (not recorded which). These receptors were collected from a woman in her 50s who had recovered from COVID-19.

J is TRBJ2-3 and V is TRBV4-3; 9 bases fit TRBD2. The CDR3 loop spans 15 amino acids. The J segment lost 4 bases and the V segment lost 5 bases, leaving 7 bases of the junction unmatched. Germline V gene sequence: CDR1 LGHNA, CDR2 YSLEER. CDR3 nucleotides: TGCGCCAGCAGCTCCGGGAGCGGGGGGTCAGATACGCAGTATTTT. This translates into CASSSGSGGSDTQYF.

This clone was counted a few times. This rearrangement joins TRBV2 to TRBJ1-5; the D gene is possibly TRBD1 (6 bases). CDR1 and CDR2 from the germline V gene are SNHLY and FYNNEI. CDR3 length equals 14 residues. The germline V and J ends were trimmed by 3 bases and 7 bases, with 13 bases remaining between them. In DNA form, the CDR3 reads TGTGCCAGCAGTGATTACAGGGTCGGACAGCCCCAGCATTTT. Translated: CASSDYRVGQPQHF.

The CDR3 DNA sequence: TGTGCCAGCAGCGAAACTAGCGGGAGGCCAGATACGCAGTATTTT. Translation gives CASSETSGRPDTQYF. The chain couples TRBV7-2 to TRBJ2-3, with 12 bases identical to TRBD2. V lost 5 bases and J lost 4; bases outside the gene matches: 4. The CDR3 runs 15 residues. Germline V gives CDR1 SGHTA, CDR2 FQGNSA.

The chain combines TRBV2 with TRBJ2-7, with TRBD1 matching over 7 bases. This CDR3 contains 13 residues. With V trimmed by 6 bases and J by 2 bases, 4 bases remained unmatched. Germline CDR1 and CDR2: SNHLY and FYNNEI. CDR3 nucleotides: TGTGCCAGCAGCTCCGACAGGGCCTACGAGCAGTACTTC. Translated: CASSSDRAYEQYF.

V usage is TRBV2 and J usage is TRBJ2-3, with 8 positions matching TRBD2. The germline V gene encodes CDR1 SNHLY and CDR2 FYNNEI. V was clipped by 6 bases and J by 4 bases; unmatched bases: 9. The CDR3 is made up of 15 amino acids. CDR3 protein: CASRASGSGPDTQYF. CDR3 DNA sequence: TGTGCCAGCAGGGCAAGCGGGAGTGGTCCAGATACGCAGTATTTT.

V is TRBV10-3 and J is TRBJ2-7; 9 nucleotides line up with TRBD2. The V gene end was trimmed by 8 bases and the J gene end by 2 bases; junction bases not matched to a gene: 7. This CDR3 contains 14 residues. Germline assignment: CDR1 ENHRY and CDR2 SYGVKD. CDR3 in amino acids: CAIGFSGGTYEQYF. DNA of the CDR3: TGTGCCATCGGTTTCAGCGGGGGGACCTACGAGCAGTACTTC.

This chain uses TRBV5-4 with TRBJ2-2; tentatively, D is TRBD1 (5 bases). The CDR3 length is 17 residues. V was pared by 0 bases and J by 0 bases, with 12 bases between. Looked up from germline, CDR1 is SGHNT and CDR2 is YYREEE (reference sequence). The CDR3 sequence: CASSLGTITSNTGELFF. In nucleotides, the CDR3 is TGTGCCAGCAGCTTGGGGACAATAACCTCGAACACCGGGGAGCTGTTTTTT.

The chain has TRBV7-9 and TRBJ1-2; 8 bases map to TRBD1. J lost 8 bases, V lost 1 base, and 6 bases had no gene match. Germline CDR1 SEHNR, CDR2 FQNEAQ (reference sequence). The CDR3 covers 14 residues. In DNA form, the CDR3 reads TGTGCCAGCAGCTTAGGGCAGGGGGCACTCGGCTACACCTTC. Protein product: CASSLGQGALGYTF.

The gene calls are TRBV3-1 (or the pseudogene TRBV3-2) and TRBJ2-5; the match to TRBD2 covers 13 bases. The V gene end was trimmed by 3 bases and the J gene end by 1 base; junction bases not matched to a gene: 2. In germline, CDR1 is LGHDT, CDR2 YNNKEL (reference sequence). The CDR3 covers 16 residues. The CDR3 reads CASSQTSGGPQETQYF. CDR3 nucleotide sequence: TGTGCCAGCAGCCAGACTAGCGGGGGGCCCCAAGAGACCCAGTACTTC.

This clone appeared a few times. The rearrangement joins TRBV9 to TRBJ2-5, with 10 bases identical to TRBD1. The CDR3 sequence is 15 residues long. CDR1 is SGDLS and CDR2 is YYNGEE in the germline V gene. V trimming: 3 bases; J trimming: 2 bases; junction bases outside the gene matches: 4. This CDR3 is CASSGRDRGQETQYF. The DNA of the CDR3 is TGTGCCAGCAGCGGACGGGACAGGGGTCAAGAGACCCAGTACTTC.

The rearrangement joins TRBV12-5 to TRBJ2-3; possible D gene TRBD2, 6 bases. Trimming removed 3 bases at V and 4 bases at J, with 11 bases between. The CDR3 spans 14 residues. Germline V lookup: CDR1 LGHNT, CDR2 FRNRAP. DNA for the CDR3: TGTGCTAGTGGTTTTTCGGGGGAAGCAGATACGCAGTATTTT. Translating it yields CASGFSGEADTQYF.

This chain connects TRBV20-1 to TRBJ2-1; 7 bases align to TRBD2. Germline V gene data show CDR1 as DFQATT and CDR2 as SNEGSKA (reference sequence). This CDR3 has 15 amino acids. V lost 3 bases and J lost 0; bases outside the gene matches: 5. The CDR3 is CSASLGGSSYNEQFF. The CDR3 DNA follows: TGCAGTGCTAGTTTAGGCGGGAGCTCCTACAATGAGCAGTTCTTC.

This clone was seen more than once but under ten times. The chain has TRBV19 and TRBJ2-7, with D perhaps matching TRBD2 (6 bases). This CDR3 region has 14 residues. Germline-derived CDR1 and CDR2 are LNHDA and SQIVND (reference sequence). V lost 3 bases and J lost 3, with 12 bases in between. The DNA of the CDR3 is TGTGCCAGTAGTATCCGGGGACTCGGCTACGAGCAGTACTTC. Its translation: CASSIRGLGYEQYF.

The V call is TRBV6-5, the J call TRBJ1-1; no clear D gene. Germline CDR1 MNHEY, CDR2 SVGAGI. V was pared by 7 bases and J by 1 base, with 7 bases between. The CDR3 length is 12 residues. CDR3 bases: TGTGCCAGCATGCGGGGGAACACTGAAGCTTTCTTT. It yields the protein CASMRGNTEAFF.

This clone was recorded once. The rearrangement uses TRBV28 and TRBJ2-1; 7 bases agree with TRBD1. The CDR3 runs 14 residues. CDR1 MDHEN and CDR2 SYDVKM come from the germline V gene. The J segment lost 9 bases and the V segment lost 0 bases, leaving 5 bases of the junction unmatched. The CDR3 region has the DNA TGTGCCAGCAGTTTATGTCAACAGGGGTGTGAGCAGTTCTTC. Its protein product is CASSLCQQGCEQFF. Together with reference TRBV28 and TRBJ2-1, the CDR3 gives the full variable domain: DVKVTQSSRYLVKRTGEKVFLECVQDMDHENMFWYRQDPGLGLRLIYFSYDVKMKEKGDIPEGYSVSREKKERFSLILESASTNQTSMYLCASSLCQQGCEQFFGPGTRLTVL.

This chain uses TRBV5-1 with TRBJ1-1, with a possible D match to TRBD1 (5 bases). CDR3 size: 17 residues. The V and J ends lost 0 bases and 4 bases respectively, with 19 bases between them. The germline V gene has CDR1 SGHRS and CDR2 YFSETQ. CDR3 region: CASSLEGSRGMGTEAFF. The CDR3 nucleotides are TGCGCCAGCAGCTTGGAAGGGAGTCGGGGGATGGGCACTGAAGCTTTCTTT.

V gene TRBV6-5 combines with J gene TRBJ2-5, with 7 bases matching TRBD1. Germline V gene sequence: CDR1 MNHEY, CDR2 SVGAGI. The CDR3 runs to 13 residues. Trimming took 6 bases from V and 6 from J; bases not matched to a gene: 7. DNA for the CDR3: TGTGCCAGCAGACCTACGACAGGGAAGACCCAGTACTTC. It translates to CASRPTTGKTQYF.

The CDR3 reads CSVAPIPSSYNEQFF. CDR3 sequence (DNA): TGCAGCGTTGCTCCTATACCGAGCTCCTACAATGAGCAGTTCTTC. The chain joins TRBV29-1 to TRBJ2-1; D not certain. The CDR3 extends over 15 amino acids. Trimming cost V 4 bases and J 0 bases, with 13 bases left between them. CDR1 SQVTM and CDR2 ANQGSEA come from the germline V gene.

The CDR3, as DNA: TGTGCCAGCAGCCACAGGGACAGTTGGTACCAAGAGACCCAGTACTTC. Its translation: CASSHRDSWYQETQYF. The V and J genes are TRBV5-5 and TRBJ2-5; 7 positions match TRBD1. Germline CDR1 SGHKS, CDR2 YYEKEE (reference sequence). CDR3 size: 16 residues. J gave up 0 bases and V 4 bases, and 9 bases lay outside the gene matches.

V gene TRBV28 combines with J gene TRBJ1-4, with 8 positions matching TRBD1. This CDR3 spans 14 amino acids. CDR1 MDHEN and CDR2 SYDVKM come from the germline V gene. With 8 bases clipped from V and 8 bases from J, the junction kept 10 bases outside the gene matches. CDR3: CASRLTGGREKLFF. CDR3 DNA sequence: TGTGCCAGCCGCCTAACAGGGGGTCGGGAAAAACTGTTTTTT. Based on the CDR3 plus reference TRBV28 and TRBJ1-4, the full variable domain is DVKVTQSSRYLVKRTGEKVFLECVQDMDHENMFWYRQDPGLGLRLIYFSYDVKMKEKGDIPEGYSVSREKKERFSLILESASTNQTSMYLCASRLTGGREKLFFGSGTQLSVL.

The chain has TRBV10-3 and TRBJ1-1, with D unclear. V lost 0 bases and J 1 base, leaving 9 bases between the germline ends. Per germline, CDR1 ENHRY and CDR2 SYGVKD. CDR3 size: 15 residues. For the CDR3, the DNA is TGTGCCATCAGTGAGTCGGCACGTGGGAACACTGAAGCTTTCTTT. Its translation: CAISESARGNTEAFF.

V and J are TRBV28 and TRBJ2-5; 8 bases are a match to TRBD2. J was trimmed by 5 bases and V by 7 bases; bases with no gene match: 6. Germline V gene lookup returns CDR1 MDHEN and CDR2 SYDVKM. The CDR3 spans 13 residues. In DNA form, the CDR3 reads TGTGCCAGCATTAAAGCGGGAGTGGAGACCCAGTACTTC. Its protein product is CASIKAGVETQYF.

The V and J genes are TRBV7-2 and TRBJ2-5; no clear D. In germline, CDR1 is SGHTA, CDR2 FQGNSA. The ends were cut back, 1 base at V and 4 bases at J, with 7 bases in the middle. The CDR3 runs to 13 residues. The CDR3: CASSLVFGETQYF. In nucleotides, the CDR3 is TGTGCCAGCAGCTTAGTTTTCGGAGAGACCCAGTACTTC.

J is TRBJ1-6 and V is TRBV12-5; a possible D gene is TRBD1 (6 bases). CDR1 is LGHNT and CDR2 is FRNRAP in the germline V gene. This CDR3 has 15 residues. V was clipped by 2 bases and J by 9 bases, with 14 bases between them. This CDR3 reads CASGLTGRGGSPLHF. The CDR3 DNA reads TGTGCTAGTGGTTTGACAGGGAGAGGTGGTTCACCCCTCCACTTT.

The gene calls are TRBV29-1 and TRBJ2-5; 9 nucleotides match TRBD2. Germline trimming cut 8 bases from V and 5 bases from J; bases unmatched to any gene: 12. CDR3 length equals 14 residues. Germline values: CDR1 SQVTM, CDR2 ANQGSEA. CDR3 DNA: TGCAGCTTACGACTAGCGGACTACCTGGAGACCCAGTACTTC. Its protein is CSLRLADYLETQYF.

The chain combines TRBV4-1 with TRBJ1-5; D remains ambiguous. The CDR3 is 16 residues long. Trimming took 1 base from V and 2 from J, leaving 12 bases between them. CDR1 and CDR2 from the germline V gene are MGHRA and YSYEKL. Here the CDR3 DNA reads TGCGCCAGCAGCCAAGGTTATAATTTCGGCAATCAGCCCCAGCATTTT. Translation: CASSQGYNFGNQPQHF.

The chain has TRBV2 and TRBJ1-1; the D gene is possibly TRBD1 (6 bases). Germline values: CDR1 SNHLY, CDR2 FYNNEI. CDR3 length: 15 residues. Trimming shortened V by 5 bases and J by 5 bases, and 18 bases separated the two germline ends. CDR3 region: CASSFSGAGRTEAFF. In DNA, the CDR3 is TGTGCCAGCAGTTTTTCGGGGGCCGGGAGGACTGAAGCTTTCTTT.